This TCR beta chain was observed in a study of blood T cells in healthy people across ages. Study details: Every two T cells gave about one barcoded beta molecule via template switching.

Germline CDR1 LGHDT, CDR2 YNNKEL (reference sequence). This CDR3 is 15 amino acids long. Then a second PCR, running about 6 to 11 cycles, was carried out with a sample-barcoded 5' primer and a J-beta primer mix. TCRdb ran MiXCR on the 5' RACE reads and lists one entry per CDR3 protein. This sample carries around 790,000 distinct CDR3 sequences, around 42% of them seen once, and the ten largest clones take approximately 20%. On this clonotype itself: At one end the junction does not follow the germline gene, possibly because of a read error.

The origin of this receptor is a man in his sixties in good health. The chain is built from TRBV3-1 and TRBJ2-3, with TRBD2 matching 9 bases. The sample consisted of blood. In DNA, the CDR3 is TGTGCCAGCAGCCAGCTAGCGGGGAACACAGATATGCAGTATTTT. Protein: CASSQLAGNTDMQYF.